A selection of T cell receptor beta chains follows, all from one sample in a study of human CD8 memory T cell subsets. TCRdb reprocessed the 5' RACE reads and stores each CDR3 protein as one record, lacking DNA. The sample is made up of about 17,000 distinct CDR3 sequences, and the top ten hold about 5.2% of it. Sequenced: CD8+ stem-like memory T cells (TSCM and TCM) sorted from PBMCs. Receptors were obtained from a human donor in good health. Each CDR3 is given with its conserved first and last residue. Rows give clone size only sometimes, using once, few, many, or a class for an expanded clone.

v_call	cdr3_length	clone_size	j_call	cdr3_aa
TRBV28	13	.	TRBJ2-1	CASSASGYNEQFF
TRBV7-9	14	.	TRBJ2-5	CASRQSAGKETQYF
TRBV6-2/TRBV6-3	14	.	TRBJ1-3	CASSRRDFGNTIYF
TRBV29-1	14	.	TRBJ2-5	CSVELARGQETQYF
TRBV5-6	12	.	TRBJ2-1	CASTVLNNEQFF
TRBV7-2	13	.	TRBJ2-7	CASSPGWGIEQYF
TRBV9	14	.	TRBJ1-3	CASSVDYRGDTIYF
TRBV5-6	15	.	TRBJ2-1	CASSFGTGGGNEQFF
TRBV3-1	14	.	TRBJ1-1	CASSQTGGNTEAFF
TRBV12-3/TRBV12-4	14	.	TRBJ2-7	CASSRLAEPYEQYF
TRBV4-1	15	.	TRBJ2-2	CASSQRDINTGELFF
TRBV13	15	.	TRBJ2-2	CASSQGDWNTGELFF
TRBV2	12	.	TRBJ2-1	CASSETTEQQFF
TRBV7-3	13	.	TRBJ2-1	CASSPGANGEQFF
TRBV12-3/TRBV12-4	13	.	TRBJ2-7	CASSSRVWDEQYF
TRBV6-2/TRBV6-3	15	.	TRBJ2-1	CASRLWGSSYNEQFF
TRBV28	13	.	TRBJ2-1	CASSLSRGAEQFF
TRBV4-3	16	.	TRBJ2-2	CASSQDRTGSTGELFF
TRBV7-9	14	.	TRBJ2-1	CASSLGGRPYEQFF
TRBV28	14	.	TRBJ1-5	CASSDTDSNQPQHF
TRBV7-6	13	.	TRBJ2-1	CASSLGAHNEQFF
TRBV7-6	19	medium-sized	TRBJ2-3	CASSLGASGGMGSTDTQYF
TRBV19	14	.	TRBJ2-2	CASSIDASAGELFF
TRBV27	12	.	TRBJ2-5	CASSFPGQGQYF
TRBV5-6	15	.	TRBJ2-7	CASSLESDSAYEQYF
TRBV14	14	.	TRBJ2-2	CASSHQENTGELFF
TRBV5-1	15	medium-sized	TRBJ2-1	CASSLDRGSYNEQFF
TRBV4-2	14	.	TRBJ2-7	CASSSWGASYEQYF
TRBV7-3	14	.	TRBJ2-2	CASSPQGYTGELFF
TRBV7-2	15	.	TRBJ2-1	CASGSGVSSYNEQFF
TRBV6-5	15	.	TRBJ2-5	CASKGLAGRQETQYF
TRBV30	13	.	TRBJ1-1	CAWSVEFNTEAFF
TRBV29-1	16	.	TRBJ2-1	CSVEGGLAGKDNEQFF
TRBV5-6	14	.	TRBJ2-4	CASRGQGAKNIQYF
TRBV24-1	13	.	TRBJ2-1	CATSALDYNEQFF
TRBV11-2	12	.	TRBJ1-1	CASSYMSTEAFF
TRBV9	15	.	TRBJ2-1	CASSVTQGAWNEQFF
TRBV25-1	14	.	TRBJ2-1	CASSGSGSYNEQFF
TRBV20-1	15	medium-sized	TRBJ1-2	CSARGTGARVYGYTF
TRBV19	13	.	TRBJ2-3	CASSIIMADTQYF
TRBV27	17	.	TRBJ2-7	CASSLTRTEHRRGEQYF
TRBV7-2	11	.	TRBJ2-7	CASSFGTEQYF
TRBV20-1	16	.	TRBJ1-5	CSATTGAPSGNQPQHF
TRBV11-2	15	.	TRBJ2-1	CASSPNVEKDNEQFF
TRBV20-1	19	.	TRBJ2-5	CSARAPRVTSGRAPETQYF
TRBV24-1	13	.	TRBJ2-1	CATSDFNGAEQFF
TRBV28	16	.	TRBJ1-5	CASSSDRTIRNQPQHF
TRBV7-3	14	.	TRBJ2-5	CASSVTGGLETQYF